This TCR beta chain was sequenced for a study of human T cells and chemical hapten exposure (dated by TCRdb to about 2021). Study-level background: For sensitization, 2% DPC in acetone was applied to a roughly 2 cm by roughly 2 cm area of upper inner arm skin. Throughout the roughly 25-week study period, patients were also given weekly therapeutic DPC doses on the scalp. Patch tests used Finn chambers with 0.01% DPC on the upper back, scored after 6 days by International Contact Dermatitis Research Group standards. Alopecia areata with under or over 50% scalp involvement, alopecia totalis and alopecia universalis were represented in the patient cohort, which was mostly female. Libraries were combined into a pool for sequencing, and differences in TCR yield between samples came mainly from small differences in library volumes within the pool. The study tracked peripheral blood TCR repertoire changes in vivo during primary and secondary sensitization to the hapten diphenylcyclopropenone (DPC) in alopecia patients. Blood was sampled from patients pre-sensitization (week 0) and at 2, 6 and about 24 weeks after DPC sensitization. Blood for TCR sequencing was provided by twenty-nine alopecia patients at one to four time points (pre-sensitization, 2, 6 and 24 weeks). Each blood RNA sample was used to sequence both TCR alpha and TCR beta chains. The paper as a whole reports these results and caveats: After repeated subsampling, changes were observed in the strength of the expansion versus patch-test correlation and in the threshold at which the correlation became significant. All patients had alopecia, a presumed autoimmune disease, so their immune response might differ from that of healthy individuals. DPC sensitization did not change how many TCRs were above 1 in 1000 frequency, and no evidence was found of alterations in global repertoire structure. Expanded TCRs formed significantly more large CDR3 similarity clusters than pre-sensitization or healthy control sets, consistent with antigen-driven responses. Patch test score correlated positively with the number of PT1 expanded TCRs, reaching significance at thresholds 8, 16 and 32 but not at 4.

From a lookup of the germline V gene, CDR1 and CDR2 are ENHRY and SYGVKD. Ends trimmed: V by 0 bases, J by 5 bases; bases unmatched to a gene: 6. The CDR3 goes from the cysteine to the phenylalanine over 16 residues. Of the read, only the CDR3 DNA is kept; its 48 bases are in frame from base 1. As for this clonotype: It lacks a known antigen. No base-level quality is on record; no much larger clone is a single base apart.

The library was made by RACE. Sequencing took place on a NextSeq 500. During library preparation, unique molecular identifiers were attached to individual cDNA molecules so that TCRs could be counted in a quantitative, reproducible way. Per the authors' processing: The median number of TCRs per sample was approximately 98,000, ranging from roughly 23,224 to 700,000. The Decombinator software suite was used to annotate the V, J and CDR3 of the TCR reads. Every sample was subsampled to the same number of TCRs (28,000) for the PS versus PT1 abundance plots. TCRs were defined as expanded if absent before sensitization and observed at least eight times at the 2-week time point. The raw public reads went through TCRdb reprocessing: fastp at Q25, MiXCR clone calling, in-frame beta chains kept. When rows share a CDR3 protein, they turn into one entry using the most common DNA and genes. The V and J calls and clone size are TCRdb's, not the authors'. The sample yields tens of thousands of distinct CDR3 sequences; 9.5% to 10% were counted once. More than 9% of the sample rests with the top ten.

The intended sense of this specimen's time point label: pre-sensitization, week 0. What the treatment or condition label conveys for this sample: therapeutic diphenylcyclopropenone sensitization with weekly scalp DPC. Unfractionated whole blood was collected in Tempus Blood RNA tubes, and total RNA was extracted from that blood. At every patch-test visit, the blood draw took place before the patch test was put on. To be eligible, patients had to be aged 18 to 70, diagnosed with alopecia and judged suitable for DPC therapy, while pregnant patients were excluded. This chain is built from TRBV10-3 and TRBJ2-5; 10 middle bases align to TRBD1. This receptor was obtained from a woman aged 30 to 39 with alopecia areata. Some clones in this sample may be carry-over from other donors' samples. The sequencing here drew on whole blood, taken in connection with sensitization to the hapten diphenylcyclopropenone (DPC). The bases are TGTGCCATCAGTGAGTCGATGGGACAGGGGCGCGAGACCCAGTACTTC. Its coded protein is CAISESMGQGRETQYF.